One sample yielded the 4 T cell receptor beta chains listed below, sequenced in a study of CD8 T cells in Susac syndrome. The authors reverse transcribed roughly 0.5 to 1 ug RNA with random hexamers. MiXCR was run by TCRdb on the immunoSEQ multiplex PCR reads, yielding one entry per CDR3 protein. Of approximately 110,000 distinct CDR3 sequences listed, around 94% were seen once; the top ten hold under 0.095%. Sequenced input: CD4+ T cells from PBMCs. The origin of the receptors is a human donor in good health.

This chain links TRBV2 with TRBJ2-5; D not resolved. The CDR3 length is 12 residues. CDR1 is SNHLY, CDR2 FYNNEI, per germline. The V gene lost 4 bases and the J gene lost 3 bases, with 6 bases spanning the gap. The CDR3 coding sequence is TGTGCCAGCAGTGGCAGCGAAGAGACCCAGTACTTC. Translated: CASSGSEETQYF.

The chain has TRBV5-1 and TRBJ1-5; D remains unclear. Germline CDR1 reads SGHRS; CDR2 reads YFSETQ. V was cut by 0 bases and J by 5 bases, with 6 bases left in between. There are 13 residues in the CDR3. The CDR3 sequence: CASSLGSHQPQHF. The CDR3 DNA is TGCGCCAGCAGCTTGGGATCCCATCAGCCCCAGCATTTT.

The CDR3 loop is CASSLRQEILGYTF. CDR3 coding DNA: TGTGCCAGCAGCTTGCGACAGGAAATTCTTGGCTACACCTTC. This chain uses TRBV7-9 with TRBJ1-2, with D perhaps TRBD1 (6 bases). Trimming took 3 bases from V and 7 from J, leaving 15 bases between them. Germline CDR1 SEHNR, CDR2 FQNEAQ (reference sequence). This CDR3 is built from 14 residues.

This clonotype is a singleton in its sample. J is TRBJ2-7 and V is TRBV7-6, with a tentative D call TRBD2 (6 bases). Trimming removed 2 bases at V and 7 bases at J, with 15 bases between. Germline CDR1 is SGHVS and CDR2 is FNYEAQ. The CDR3 has 14 amino acids. CDR3 residues: CASSLWGVSGEQYF. The CDR3 coding sequence is TGTGCCAGCAGCTTATGGGGGGTTTCAGGGGAGCAGTACTTC. Using reference TRBV7-6 and TRBJ2-7 for the parts outside the CDR3, the full variable domain is GAGVSQSPRYKVTKRGQDVALRCDPISGHVSLYWYRQALGQGPEFLTYFNYEAQQDKSGLPNDRFSAERPEGSISTLTIQRTEQRDSAMYRCASSLWGVSGEQYFGPGTRLTVT.